The present TCR beta chain was sequenced within a study of shared clonotypes between healthy human individuals. The ends lost 2 bases at V and 8 bases at J; junction bases unmatched: 9. The germline V gene encodes CDR1 GTSNPN and CDR2 SVGIG (reference sequence). The CDR3 loop spans 14 amino acids. Assay runs were performed at deep level. This table comes from immunoSEQ multiplex PCR, and its TCRdb copy is limited to in-frame clones, with some not included. The sample gives about 2.4 million clones, roughly 93% of which show up once; about 0.34% is in the top ten. This TCR came from a man aged 18 to 35 in good health. Some clones in this sample may be carry-over from other donors' samples. The rearrangement joins TRBV30 to TRBJ1-5, with 7 bases fitting TRBD1. Sequences were obtained from naive CD4+ T cells from PBMCs. Subset denoted: CD45RA+ positively selected. The CDR3 reads CAWSRTGASKPQHF. CDR3 nucleotides: TGTGCCTGGAGTAGAACAGGGGCCTCCAAGCCCCAGCATTTT.